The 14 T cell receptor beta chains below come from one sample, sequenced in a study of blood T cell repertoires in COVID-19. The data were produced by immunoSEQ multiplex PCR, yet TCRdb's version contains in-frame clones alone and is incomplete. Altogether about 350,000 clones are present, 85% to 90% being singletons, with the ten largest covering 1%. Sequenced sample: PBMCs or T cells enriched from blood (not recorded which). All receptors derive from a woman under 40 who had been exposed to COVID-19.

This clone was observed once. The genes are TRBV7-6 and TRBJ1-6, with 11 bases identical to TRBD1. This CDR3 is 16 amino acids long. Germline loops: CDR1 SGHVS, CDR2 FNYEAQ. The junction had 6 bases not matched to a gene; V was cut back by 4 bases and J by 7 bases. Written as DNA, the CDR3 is TGTGCCAGCAGCTCGGACAGGGGGCACGGGAATTCACCCCTCCACTTT. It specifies CASSSDRGHGNSPLHF.

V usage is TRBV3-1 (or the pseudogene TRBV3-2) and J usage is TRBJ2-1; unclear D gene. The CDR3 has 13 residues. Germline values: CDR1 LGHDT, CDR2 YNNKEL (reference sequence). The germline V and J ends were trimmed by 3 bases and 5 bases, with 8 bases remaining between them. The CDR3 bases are TGTGCCAGCAGCCATTACGGTCACAATGAGCAGTTCTTC. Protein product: CASSHYGHNEQFF.

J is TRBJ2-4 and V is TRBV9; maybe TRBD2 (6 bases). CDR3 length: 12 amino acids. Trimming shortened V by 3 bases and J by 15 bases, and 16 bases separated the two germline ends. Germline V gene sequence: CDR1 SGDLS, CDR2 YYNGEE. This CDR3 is CASSAGGEPTYF. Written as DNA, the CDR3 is TGTGCCAGCAGCGCCGGAGGGGAGCCTACGTACTTC.

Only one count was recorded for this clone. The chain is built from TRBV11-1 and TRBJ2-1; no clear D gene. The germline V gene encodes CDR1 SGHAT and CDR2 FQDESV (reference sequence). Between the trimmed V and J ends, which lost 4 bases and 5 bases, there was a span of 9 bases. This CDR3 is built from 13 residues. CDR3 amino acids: CASSSPPNNEQFF. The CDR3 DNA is TGTGCCAGCAGCTCCCCCCCAAACAATGAGCAGTTCTTC.

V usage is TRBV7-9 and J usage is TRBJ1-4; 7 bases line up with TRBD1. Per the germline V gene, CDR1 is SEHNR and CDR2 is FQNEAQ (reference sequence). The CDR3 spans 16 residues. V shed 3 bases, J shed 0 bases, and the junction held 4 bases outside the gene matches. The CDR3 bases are TGTGCCAGCAGCTTCGGGACAGTTGCAACTAATGAAAAACTGTTTTTT. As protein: CASSFGTVATNEKLFF.

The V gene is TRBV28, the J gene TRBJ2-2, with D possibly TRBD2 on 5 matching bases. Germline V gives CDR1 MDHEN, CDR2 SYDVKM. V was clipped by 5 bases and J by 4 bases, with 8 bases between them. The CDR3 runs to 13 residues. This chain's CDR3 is CASSGSVTGELFF. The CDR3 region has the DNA TGTGCCAGCAGTGGTAGCGTCACCGGGGAGCTGTTTTTT.

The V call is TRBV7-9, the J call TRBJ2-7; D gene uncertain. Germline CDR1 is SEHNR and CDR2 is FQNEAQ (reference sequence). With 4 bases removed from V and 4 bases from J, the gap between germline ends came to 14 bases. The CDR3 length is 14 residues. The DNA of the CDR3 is TGTGCCAGCAGCTCGGGTGGGTCCGTATACGAGCAGTACTTC. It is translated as CASSSGGSVYEQYF. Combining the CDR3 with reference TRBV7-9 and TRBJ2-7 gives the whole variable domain DTGVSQNPRHKITKRGQNVTFRCDPISEHNRLYWYRQTLGQGPEFLTYFQNEAQLEKSRLLSDRFSAERPKGSFSTLEIQRTEQGDSAMYLCASSSGGSVYEQYFGPGTRLTVT.

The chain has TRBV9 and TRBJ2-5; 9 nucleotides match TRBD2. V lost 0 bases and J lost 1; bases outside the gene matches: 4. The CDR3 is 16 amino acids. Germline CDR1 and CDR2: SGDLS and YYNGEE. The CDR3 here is CASSVVAGGIQETQYF. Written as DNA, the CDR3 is TGTGCCAGCAGCGTAGTTGCGGGAGGGATCCAAGAGACCCAGTACTTC.

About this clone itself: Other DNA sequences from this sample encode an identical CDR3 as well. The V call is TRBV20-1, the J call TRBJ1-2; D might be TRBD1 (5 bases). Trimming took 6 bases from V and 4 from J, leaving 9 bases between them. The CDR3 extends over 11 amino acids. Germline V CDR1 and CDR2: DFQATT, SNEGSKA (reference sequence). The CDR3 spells CSATTGYGYTF. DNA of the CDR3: TGCAGTGCCACCACAGGCTATGGCTACACCTTC.

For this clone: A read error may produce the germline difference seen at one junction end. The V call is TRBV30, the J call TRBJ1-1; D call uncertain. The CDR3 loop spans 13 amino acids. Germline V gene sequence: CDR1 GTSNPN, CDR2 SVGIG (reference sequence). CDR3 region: CVWSVRRNTEAFF. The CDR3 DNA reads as TGTGTCTGGAGTGTACGGAGGAACACTGAAGCTTTCTTT.

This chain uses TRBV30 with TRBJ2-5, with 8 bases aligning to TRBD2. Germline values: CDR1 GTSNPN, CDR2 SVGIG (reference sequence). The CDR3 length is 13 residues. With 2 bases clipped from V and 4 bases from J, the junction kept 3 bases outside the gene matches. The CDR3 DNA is TGTGCCTGGAGTCAAGCGGGAGCAGAGACCCAGTACTTC. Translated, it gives CAWSQAGAETQYF.

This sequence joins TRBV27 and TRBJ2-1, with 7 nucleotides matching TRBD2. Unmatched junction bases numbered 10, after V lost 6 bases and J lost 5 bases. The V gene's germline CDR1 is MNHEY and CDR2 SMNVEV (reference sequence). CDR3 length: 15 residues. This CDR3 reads CASSPRVAGNNEQFF. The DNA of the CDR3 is TGTGCCAGCAGCCCCCGGGTAGCGGGTAACAATGAGCAGTTCTTC.

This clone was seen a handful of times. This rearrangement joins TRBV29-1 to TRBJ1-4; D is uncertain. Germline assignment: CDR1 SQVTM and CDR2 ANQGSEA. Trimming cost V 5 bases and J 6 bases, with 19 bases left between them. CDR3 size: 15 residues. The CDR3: CSVRPLEGNHEKLFF. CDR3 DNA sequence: TGCAGCGTTAGGCCCCTTGAGGGTAATCATGAAAAACTGTTTTTT. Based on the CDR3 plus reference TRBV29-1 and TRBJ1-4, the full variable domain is SAVISQKPSRDICQRGTSLTIQCQVDSQVTMMFWYRQQPGQSLTLIATANQGSEATYESGFVIDKFPISRPNLTFSTLTVSNMSPEDSSIYLCSVRPLEGNHEKLFFGSGTQLSVL.

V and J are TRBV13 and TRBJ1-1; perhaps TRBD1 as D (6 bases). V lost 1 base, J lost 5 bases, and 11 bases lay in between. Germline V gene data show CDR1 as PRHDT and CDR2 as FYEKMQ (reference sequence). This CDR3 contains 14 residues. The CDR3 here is CASSLDRVRTEAFF. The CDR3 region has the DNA TGTGCCAGCAGCTTAGACAGGGTTCGGACTGAAGCTTTCTTT.